Listed below are T cell receptor beta chains from one sample, sequenced in a study of T cells in Graves' hyperthyroidism and ophthalmopathy. Each CDR3 protein gets one entry after TCRdb re-called the multiplex PCR reads with MiXCR. The sample records 250,000 to 400,000 distinct CDR3 sequences, roughly an eighth being singletons. The sequenced material came from blood. The receptors come from a middle-aged woman with Graves' ophthalmopathy. Both conserved end residues are part of each CDR3. The D gene is left open where the match is weak. Some rows mark clone size as missing; the rest say once, few, many or name a class of expanded clone.

>TRBJ2-3|many|TRBD2|TRBV20-1
CSARWAGGPTDTQYF
TGCAGTGCTAGATGGGCGGGAGGGCCCACAGATACGCAGTATTTT
>TRBJ1-1|many|NA|TRBV7-9
CASSLVMDTEAFF
TGTGCCAGCAGCTTAGTGATGGACACTGAAGCTTTCTTT
>TRBJ2-1|many|NA|TRBV7-8
CASSSLTTYNEQFF
TGTGCCAGCAGCTCGCTAACAACCTACAATGAGCAGTTCTTC
>TRBJ2-7|many|NA|TRBV18
CASSDTGRTYEQYF
TGTGCCAGCTCAGACACGGGACGGACCTACGAGCAGTACTTC
>TRBJ1-1|many|NA|TRBV12-3/TRBV12-4
CASSFIIGGTEAFF
TGTGCCAGCAGTTTTATCATAGGGGGAACTGAAGCTTTCTTT
>TRBJ1-4|NA|NA|TRBV4-1
CASSLDGRQNEKLFF
TGCGCCAGCAGTTTGGACGGCAGACAAAATGAAAAACTGTTTTTT
>TRBJ2-5|NA|NA|TRBV5-1
CASSLAWDSAALHF
TGCGCCAGCAGCTTGGCCTGGGACTCGGCTGCCCTACACTTC
>TRBJ1-6|many|TRBD1|TRBV12-3/TRBV12-4
CASSDRGRNSPLHF
TGTGCCAGCAGTGACAGGGGGCGCAATTCACCCCTCCACTTT
>TRBJ2-1|NA|TRBD2|TRBV13
CASSPHPALAGGINEQFF
TGTGCCAGCAGCCCACACCCCGCTCTAGCGGGAGGAATAAATGAGCAGTTCTTC
>TRBJ2-3|many|NA|TRBV6-6
CASSYVTGPSTDTQYF
TGTGCCAGCAGTTACGTTACTGGTCCCAGCACAGATACGCAGTATTTT
>TRBJ1-2|few|NA|TRBV5-5
CASSLEPEGRGYGYTF
TGTGCCAGCAGCTTGGAACCTGAGGGAAGGGGATATGGCTACACCTTC
>TRBJ2-7|NA|TRBD2|TRBV10-2
CASRTSGGAGKQYF
TGCGCCAGCAGGACTAGCGGGGGGGCCGGCAAGCAGTACTTC
>TRBJ2-7|many|NA|TRBV11-2
CASSLEIGTYEQYF
TGTGCCAGCAGCTTAGAAATTGGGACCTACGAGCAGTACTTC
>TRBJ2-5|many|NA|TRBV15
CATSLSVETQYF
TGTGCCACCAGCCTCAGTGTTGAGACCCAGTACTTC
>TRBJ2-7|many|TRBD2|TRBV29-1
CSVARPQAGVGYEQYF
TGCAGCGTCGCGAGGCCCCAAGCGGGGGTAGGCTACGAGCAGTACTTC
>TRBJ1-1|few|NA|TRBV19
CASSIIGQGRTEAFF
TGTGCCAGTAGTATAATCGGGCAGGGAAGGACTGAAGCTTTCTTT
>TRBJ1-1|many|TRBD1|TRBV28
CASGLRQGGNTEAFF
TGTGCCAGCGGTCTCCGACAGGGGGGGAACACTGAAGCTTTCTTT
>TRBJ1-1|many|NA|TRBV6-1
CATGRGTGTEAFF
TGTGCCACGGGCCGAGGCACCGGCACTGAAGCTTTCTTT
>TRBJ1-2|NA|TRBD1|TRBV20-1
CSAEDRRRAYGYTF
TGCAGTGCCGAGGACAGGAGGCGAGCCTATGGCTACACCTTC
>TRBJ2-2|NA|NA|TRBV3-1
CASSQNPTGRISGELFF
TGTGCCAGCAGCCAAAATCCCACGGGGAGGATCTCCGGGGAGCTGTTTTTT
>TRBJ1-1|NA|NA|TRBV30
CAWSSGMNTEAFF
TGTGCCTGGAGTTCGGGGATGAACACTGAAGCTTTCTTT
>TRBJ1-1|few|NA|TRBV30
CAWSAGYGAFF
TGTGCCTGGAGTGCTGGATATGGGGCTTTCTTT
>TRBJ2-2|few|TRBD1|TRBV20-1
CSADRVRSTGELFF
TGCAGTGCTGACAGGGTCAGATCCACCGGGGAGCTGTTTTTT
>TRBJ2-1|NA|NA|TRBV27
CASSLLAEPHRDEQFF
TGTGCCAGCAGTCTCTTAGCGGAGCCCCATAGGGATGAGCAGTTCTTC
>TRBJ1-1|few|NA|TRBV7-9
CASSLHNERTEAFF
TGTGCCAGCAGCTTACACAACGAGCGCACTGAAGCTTTCTTT
>TRBJ1-4|few|NA|TRBV3-1
CASRDRGSANEKLFF
TGTGCCAGCAGGGATCGGGGTTCAGCTAATGAAAAACTGTTTTTT
>TRBJ2-7|NA|NA|TRBV5-5
CASSEHAGPTPYEQYF
TGTGCCAGCAGCGAGCACGCCGGGCCGACCCCATACGAGCAGTACTTC
>TRBJ2-5|NA|NA|TRBV14
CASSQVGRKVETQYF
TGTGCCAGCAGCCAAGTGGGACGGAAAGTGGAGACCCAGTACTTC